The 5 T cell receptor beta chains below come from one sample, sequenced in a study of cytomegalovirus exposure and HLA in healthy donors. PCR amplification relied on 60 Vbeta primers (plus 13 Jbeta primers). Libraries were prepared by immunoSEQ multiplex PCR; TCRdb keeps only in-frame clonotypes and omits some of them. The sample carries approximately 290,000 clones, about four fifths recorded once. The specimen was PBMCs. The receptors stem from a girl aged 2-10 years in good health and CMV-seronegative.

The chain carries TRBV6-5 and TRBJ2-5; 8 bases match TRBD2. CDR1 and CDR2 from the germline V gene are MNHEY and SVGAGI. This CDR3 has 15 residues. The ends lost 6 bases at V and 5 bases at J; junction bases unmatched: 11. CDR3: CASSPEAGGGETQYF. In DNA, the CDR3 is TGTGCCAGCAGCCCCGAGGCGGGGGGTGGGGAGACCCAGTACTTC.

The chain uses TRBV12-5 and TRBJ1-5; perhaps TRBD1 as D (5 bases). Germline lookup yields CDR1 LGHNT and CDR2 FRNRAP. V was clipped by 10 bases and J by 9 bases, with 19 bases between them. The CDR3 is made up of 13 amino acids. CDR3 sequence: CATSRGVFMPQHF. Here the CDR3 DNA reads TGTGCTACATCCCGGGGGGTATTCATGCCCCAGCATTTT.

The chain recombines TRBV30 with TRBJ1-5; tentatively, D is TRBD1 (6 bases). V lost 2 bases and J lost 0, with 17 bases in between. The CDR3 covers 17 residues. From germline, CDR1 is GTSNPN and CDR2 SVGIG (reference sequence). CDR3 nucleotide sequence: TGTGCCTGGAGTCCCAGGGGTAGGAGAAGTAGCAATCAGCCCCAGCATTTT. It yields the protein CAWSPRGRRSSNQPQHF.

V gene TRBV2 combines with J gene TRBJ2-7, with D perhaps TRBD1 (6 bases). V lost 5 bases and J 0 bases, leaving 11 bases between the germline ends. Germline CDR1 and CDR2: SNHLY and FYNNEI. The CDR3 runs 14 residues. The CDR3 bases are TGTGCCAGCAGTAGGGACATCTCCTCCTACGAGCAGTACTTC. Its protein product is CASSRDISSYEQYF.

V is TRBV7-9 and J is TRBJ1-2; D is possibly TRBD1 (5 bases). V gave up 2 bases and J gave up 4 bases, with 11 bases separating them. This CDR3 is 14 amino acids long. Germline loops: CDR1 SEHNR, CDR2 FQNEAQ (reference sequence). CDR3 residues: CASSLFDSPYGYTF. The CDR3 DNA is TGTGCCAGCAGCTTATTTGACAGTCCCTATGGCTACACCTTC.